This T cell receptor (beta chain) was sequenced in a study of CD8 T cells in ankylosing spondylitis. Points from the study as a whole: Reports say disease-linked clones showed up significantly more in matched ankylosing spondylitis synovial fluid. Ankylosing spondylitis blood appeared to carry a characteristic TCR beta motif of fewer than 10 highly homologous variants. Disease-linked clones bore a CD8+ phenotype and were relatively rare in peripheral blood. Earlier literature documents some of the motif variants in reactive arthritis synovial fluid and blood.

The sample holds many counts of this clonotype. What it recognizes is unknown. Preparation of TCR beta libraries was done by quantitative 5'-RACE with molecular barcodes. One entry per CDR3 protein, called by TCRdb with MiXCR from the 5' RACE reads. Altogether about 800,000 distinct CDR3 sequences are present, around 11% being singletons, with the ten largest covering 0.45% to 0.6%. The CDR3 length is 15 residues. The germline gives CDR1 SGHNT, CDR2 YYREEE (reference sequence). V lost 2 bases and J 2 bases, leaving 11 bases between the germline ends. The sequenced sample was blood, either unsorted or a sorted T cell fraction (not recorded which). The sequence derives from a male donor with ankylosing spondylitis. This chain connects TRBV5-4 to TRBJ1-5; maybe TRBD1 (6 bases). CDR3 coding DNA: TGTGCCAGCAGCTTTGGGCCAGGGGGCAATCAGCCCCAGCATTTT. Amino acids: CASSFGPGGNQPQHF.